This TCR beta chain was recorded in a study of T cells expressing NK-cell markers. For each CDR3 protein, TCRdb gives one entry from its re-call of the 5' RACE reads, without DNA. This sample's clone table lists about 370,000 distinct CDR3 sequences. The clonotype was recovered from a woman between 50 and 59 years old in good health. Sequencing was carried out using blood T cells: a sorted CD56 or NKG2C T cell subset, CD4+ or CD8+ T cells, or bulk PBMC T cells (not recorded which).

CDR3 region: CSALGLAIRTDTQYF. The chain recombines TRBV20-1 with TRBJ2-3; no DNA is available, so the TRBD2 call from TCRdb remains unchecked. Germline CDR1 DFQATT, CDR2 SNEGSKA (reference sequence). CDR3 length: 15 residues.